The next 3 T cell receptor beta chains were all read from a single sample in a study of spatial heterogeneity in lung cancer (dated by TCRdb to about 2019). Results and caveats for the whole study, not just this receptor: The tumor nonsynonymous mutation count correlated with the number of expanded alpha and beta TCRs within the tumor.

The time point label on this specimen signifies: sample taken at primary tumor resection. Their specific antigens are unknown. To prepare the library, 5' RACE was applied. The sequencer was a NextSeq 500. The raw public reads went through TCRdb reprocessing: fastp at Q25, MiXCR clone calling, in-frame beta chains kept. Identical CDR3 proteins give one entry, which carries the most common genes and DNA. This sample gives roughly 18,000 distinct CDR3 sequences in total; around 5.5% of them show up just once. The top ten clonotypes cover about a tenth of the sample. The sequences come from lung tumor tissue, collected at surgery. These receptors all come from a female donor with early-stage non-small cell lung cancer.

This clonotype was detected ten times or more. A library prepared for alpha chains yielded this beta chain as an off-target read; its size is of little meaning. This chain uses TRBV18 with TRBJ2-3, with 7 bases lining up with TRBD2. This CDR3 has 13 residues. CDR1 is KGHSH, CDR2 LQKENI, per germline. V was pared by 5 bases and J by 4 bases, with 3 bases of the junction left unmatched. CDR3 bases: TGTGCCAGCTCAACGACTAGCCCAGATACGCAGTATTTT. Encoded protein: CASSTTSPDTQYF. Full variable domain (remainder filled in from reference TRBV18 and TRBJ2-3): NAGVMQNPRHLVRRRGQEARLRCSPMKGHSHVYWYRQLPEEGLKFMVYLQKENIIDESGMPKERFSAEFPKEGPSILRIQQVVRGDSAAYFCASSTTSPDTQYFGPGTRLTVL.

This clonotype has a handful of counts. The size of this beta chain means little, since it is a stray read in a library made for alpha chains. The chain employs TRBV27 and TRBJ1-6; 8 nucleotides line up with TRBD1. J was trimmed by 5 bases and V by 6 bases; bases with no gene match: 9. CDR1 is MNHEY, CDR2 SMNVEV, per germline (reference sequence). The CDR3 loop spans 16 amino acids. DNA of the CDR3: TGTGCCAGCAGAGACGGATCGACAGGGGATAATTCACCCCTCCACTTT. Its translation is CASRDGSTGDNSPLHF.

This clonotype is labeled medium-sized (0.01 to 0.1%). A library prepared for alpha chains yielded this beta chain as an off-target read; its size is of little meaning. The chain links TRBV5-5 to TRBJ2-1; D uncertain. This CDR3 has 15 residues. Germline V gene data show CDR1 as SGHKS and CDR2 as YYEKEE (reference sequence). V shed 1 base and J shed 0 bases, with 8 bases lying between them. CDR3 in DNA: TGTGCCAGCAGCTTGCTTGGATACTCCTACAATGAGCAGTTCTTC. Its translation: CASSLLGYSYNEQFF.